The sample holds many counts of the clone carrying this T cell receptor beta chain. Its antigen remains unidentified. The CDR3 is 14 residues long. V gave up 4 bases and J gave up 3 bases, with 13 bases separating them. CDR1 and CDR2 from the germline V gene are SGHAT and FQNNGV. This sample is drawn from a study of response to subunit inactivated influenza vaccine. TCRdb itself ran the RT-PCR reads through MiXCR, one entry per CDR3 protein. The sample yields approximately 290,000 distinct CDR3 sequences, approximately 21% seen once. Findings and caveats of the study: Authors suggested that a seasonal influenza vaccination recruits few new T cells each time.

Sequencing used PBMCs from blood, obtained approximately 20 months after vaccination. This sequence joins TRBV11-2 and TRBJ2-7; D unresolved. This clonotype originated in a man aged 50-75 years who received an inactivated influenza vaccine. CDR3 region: CASSSMGGFYEQYF. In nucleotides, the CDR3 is TGTGCCAGCAGCTCAATGGGCGGATTCTACGAGCAGTACTTC.